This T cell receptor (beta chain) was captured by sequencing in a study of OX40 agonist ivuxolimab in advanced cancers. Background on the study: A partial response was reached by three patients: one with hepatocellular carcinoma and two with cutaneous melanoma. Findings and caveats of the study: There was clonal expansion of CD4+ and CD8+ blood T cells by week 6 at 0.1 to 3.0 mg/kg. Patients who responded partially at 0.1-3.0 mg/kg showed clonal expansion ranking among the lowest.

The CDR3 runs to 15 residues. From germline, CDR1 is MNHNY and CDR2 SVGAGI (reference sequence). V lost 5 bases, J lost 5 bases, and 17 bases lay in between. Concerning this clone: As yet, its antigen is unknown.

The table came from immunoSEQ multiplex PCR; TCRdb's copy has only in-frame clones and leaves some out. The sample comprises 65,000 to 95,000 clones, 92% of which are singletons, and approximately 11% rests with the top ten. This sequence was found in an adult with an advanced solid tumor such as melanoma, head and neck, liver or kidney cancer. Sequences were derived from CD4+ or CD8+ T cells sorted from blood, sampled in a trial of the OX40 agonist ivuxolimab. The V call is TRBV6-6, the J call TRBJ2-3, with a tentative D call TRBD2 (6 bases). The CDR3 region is CASSPGRGFVDTQYF. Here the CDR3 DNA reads TGTGCCAGCAGTCCGGGGCGGGGTTTTGTAGATACGCAGTATTTT.